What follows is one TCR beta chain and its context. Its target is not known. The source of the sample is a study of T-cell memory formation after mild COVID-19. Findings of the study overall: Later expanders leaned toward CD4+, whereas clones contracting from day 15 to 85 were balanced CD4/CD8. Shrinking CD4+ clones were chiefly CM and EM; CD8+ ones were chiefly EMRA.

5'RACE primed from the constant segment yielded TCR alpha and TCR beta cDNA libraries bearing sample barcodes and UMIs. TCRdb re-called the 5' RACE reads through MiXCR, storing one row per CDR3 protein. The data show under 450,000 distinct CDR3 sequences, about 25% seen once. Germline CDR1 and CDR2: SEHNR and FQNEAQ (reference sequence). The V end was cut by 4 bases, the J end by 0 bases, with 10 bases between. The CDR3 is 15 residues long. This chain links TRBV7-9 with TRBJ1-5; D possibly corresponds to TRBD1 (6 bases). Source material: PBMCs or a T cell subset sorted from them (not recorded which). This sequence was found in an adult woman who had mild COVID-19 (a few samples of this study predate the infection). Cell type and time point are not known. Written as DNA, the CDR3 is TGTGCCAGCAGCTCGGACAGTTATAGCAATCAGCCCCAGCATTTT. Its translation is CASSSDSYSNQPQHF.